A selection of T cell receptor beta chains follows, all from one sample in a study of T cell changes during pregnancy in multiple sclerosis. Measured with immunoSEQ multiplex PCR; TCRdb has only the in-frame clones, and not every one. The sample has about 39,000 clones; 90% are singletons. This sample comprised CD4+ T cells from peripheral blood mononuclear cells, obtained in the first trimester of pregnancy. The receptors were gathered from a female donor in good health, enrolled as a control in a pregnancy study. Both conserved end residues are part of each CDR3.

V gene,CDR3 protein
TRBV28,CASSPYRENEQFF
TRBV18,CASSPSAPGVNTEAFF
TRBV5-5,CASSLWTGLDGYTF
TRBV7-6,CASSLDTGQGMYEQYF
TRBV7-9,CASSRGAGEAFF
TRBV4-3,CASSQDGGKETQYF
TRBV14,CASTTSQADTQYF
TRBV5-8,CASSLGGDRNQPQHF
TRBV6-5,CASKEAGELFF
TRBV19,CASSIGWDRNYEQYF
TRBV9,CASSFGQGFGTEAFF
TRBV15,CATSRLGQGEVADTQYF
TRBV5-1,CASSITDSFAGNTIYF
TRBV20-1,CSAAATDTQYF
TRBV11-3,CASSAATGSYEQYF
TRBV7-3,CASSSDRGYEQYF
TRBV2,CASSGQPNTEAFF
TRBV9,CASSVVGSGGSVNEQFF
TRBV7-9,CASTVQGRDTEAFF
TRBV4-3,CASSRGYSMNTEAFF
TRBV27,CASSRTVPGEQFF
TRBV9,CASSPTGGATEAFF
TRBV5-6,CASSPPGHYYEQYF
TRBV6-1,CASTPDRVNQPQHF
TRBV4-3,CASSQDAGLGKGEAFF
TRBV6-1,CASSSGQVGNTIYF
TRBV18,CASSLGTGSSPGANVLTF
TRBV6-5,CASSPPGGAGETQYF
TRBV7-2,CASSLTGQSNTEAFF
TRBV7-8,CASSLNFVGGETQYF
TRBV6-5,CASSIFTESLTEAFF
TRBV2,CASRSPGQGTYGYTF
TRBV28,CATFDLRGAGELFF
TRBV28,CASSLLGQLANYGYTF
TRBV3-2,CASHRAQYF
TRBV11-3,CASSPGLAGGEETQYF
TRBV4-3,CASSRQGQGGVNYGYTF
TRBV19,CASKMTGKSSYEQYF
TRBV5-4,CASSLGQGNYGYTF
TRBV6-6,CASSRAGGRGRETQYF
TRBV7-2,CASSPRATFYNEQFF
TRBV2,CASSDSAVNTGELFF
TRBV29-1,CSVDRGLNTEAFF
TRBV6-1,CASSAREGTEAFF
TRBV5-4,CASSPTTGFGAEAFF
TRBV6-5,CASRVVANEKLFF
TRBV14,CASSLRDRTNTEAFF
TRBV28,CASSTTGTGETQYF
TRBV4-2,CASSLGRNTETQYF
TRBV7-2,CASSLGAGFRNNEQFF
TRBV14,CASSRPGQGAYEQYF
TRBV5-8,CASSPTGNQPQHF
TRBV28,CASSLTLAGGFVNEQFF
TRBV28,CASSRTSGYGYTF
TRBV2,CASSLLAGVTHEQFF
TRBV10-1,CASSNPNHSAGELFF
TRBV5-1,CASSSTTLAGNTGELFF
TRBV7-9,CASSLSQGTNTGELFF
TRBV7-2,CASSLARGYSGTEAFF